This T cell receptor beta chain was obtained from a study of T cell responses to AZD1222 COVID-19 vaccine. Sequencing was performed with immunoSEQ multiplex PCR; in TCRdb, only in-frame clones are kept and a portion is missing. Of around 140,000 clones listed, approximately 94% are singletons. This CDR3 spans 16 amino acids. The V gene's germline CDR1 is MGHRA and CDR2 YSYEKL. V lost 4 bases and J lost 9, with 22 bases in between. The gene calls are TRBV4-1 and TRBJ2-1; tentative D call: TRBD2 (6 bases). The sequence derives from an adult in good health. Here the sequenced sample was peripheral blood, taken on day 0 of AZD1222 vaccination. The CDR3, as DNA: TGCGCCAGCAGCCGAAGGGCGGGATCGGGTATGAGTGAGCAGTTCTTC. It specifies CASSRRAGSGMSEQFF.